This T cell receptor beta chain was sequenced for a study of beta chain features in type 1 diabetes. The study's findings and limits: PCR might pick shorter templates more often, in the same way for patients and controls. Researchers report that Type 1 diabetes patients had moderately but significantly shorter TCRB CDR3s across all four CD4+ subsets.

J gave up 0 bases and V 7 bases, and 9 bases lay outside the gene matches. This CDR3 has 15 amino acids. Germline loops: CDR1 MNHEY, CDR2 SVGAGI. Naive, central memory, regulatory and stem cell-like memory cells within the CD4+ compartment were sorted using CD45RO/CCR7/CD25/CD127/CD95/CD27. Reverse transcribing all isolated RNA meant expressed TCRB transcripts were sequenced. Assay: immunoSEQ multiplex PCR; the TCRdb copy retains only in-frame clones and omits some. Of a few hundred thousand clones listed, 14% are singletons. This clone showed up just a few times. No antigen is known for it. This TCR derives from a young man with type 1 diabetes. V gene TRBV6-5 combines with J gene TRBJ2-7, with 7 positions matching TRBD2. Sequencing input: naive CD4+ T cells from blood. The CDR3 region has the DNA TGTGCCAGCACCCTTCGAGCGGGGAGCTCCTACGAGCAGTACTTC. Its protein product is CASTLRAGSSYEQYF.